The 16 T cell receptor beta chains listed next were all sequenced from one sample in a study of radiation and T cells in renal cell carcinoma. TCRdb's copy holds only in-frame clones and misses some; the assay was immunoSEQ multiplex PCR. The sample has around 94,000 clones, 70% to 90% seen once. Time point defined: baseline pretreatment blood. Noted treatment: 15 Gy SBRT to primary tumor, nephrectomy 4 weeks later. The sequenced sample was blood, obtained from a patient whose treatment included radiotherapy and nephrectomy. These TCRs come from a man aged 45-60 years with renal cell carcinoma.

In its sample, this clone was seen a few times. V usage is TRBV10-1 and J usage is TRBJ2-1; 7 bases agree with TRBD2. The CDR3 runs to 14 residues. Germline-derived CDR1 and CDR2 are WNHNN and SYGVQD (reference sequence). V dropped 2 bases and J dropped 6; count of bases not matched to a gene: 4. This CDR3 reads CASSEGTTLNEQFF. The CDR3 coding sequence is TGCGCCAGCAGTGAGGGGACTACCCTCAATGAGCAGTTCTTC.

The chain carries TRBV2 and TRBJ2-7; D remains unclear. CDR3 length: 14 amino acids. The germline gives CDR1 SNHLY, CDR2 FYNNEI. V gave up 7 bases and J gave up 4 bases, with 17 bases separating them. The CDR3 loop is CASTPRDPSYEQYF. The CDR3 region has the DNA TGTGCCAGCACCCCGCGCGATCCCTCTTACGAGCAGTACTTC.

In this sample, this clone turned up once. The rearrangement joins TRBV19 to TRBJ1-5; the D is unclear. With 3 bases removed from V and 2 bases from J, the gap between germline ends came to 5 bases. Germline V gene lookup returns CDR1 LNHDA and CDR2 SQIVND (reference sequence). The CDR3 length is 13 residues. CDR3 amino acids: CASSMQGNQPQHF. CDR3 nucleotides: TGTGCCAGTAGTATGCAGGGCAATCAGCCCCAGCATTTT.

In its sample, this clone was seen a few times. This sequence joins TRBV27 and TRBJ1-4, with D possibly being TRBD1 (6 bases). Trimming shortened V by 4 bases and J by 0 bases, and 21 bases separated the two germline ends. The CDR3 length is 19 residues. Per the germline V gene, CDR1 is MNHEY and CDR2 is SMNVEV (reference sequence). CDR3 protein: CASSSSDRWGLATNEKLFF. The CDR3 nucleotides are TGTGCCAGCAGTTCCTCCGACAGATGGGGGCTTGCAACTAATGAAAAACTGTTTTTT.

This chain connects TRBV9 to TRBJ2-1; maybe TRBD1 (6 bases). The CDR3 has 15 residues. Germline loops: CDR1 SGDLS, CDR2 YYNGEE. V was cut by 6 bases and J by 1 base, with 14 bases left in between. The CDR3 nucleotides read TGTGCCAGCACCATGGGGGCAGGATCCTACAATGAGCAGTTCTTC. Amino acid sequence: CASTMGAGSYNEQFF.

The chain combines TRBV7-2 with TRBJ1-4, with D hard to call. Germline-derived CDR1 and CDR2 are SGHTA and FQGNSA. V was pared by 4 bases and J by 7 bases, with 16 bases between. The CDR3 sequence is 15 residues long. DNA of the CDR3: TGTGCCAGCAGCTGGGCGGGTGCGCGTGGTGAAAAACTGTTTTTT. It specifies CASSWAGARGEKLFF.

V is TRBV12-5 and J is TRBJ1-3, with a tentative D call TRBD1 (5 bases). V dropped 7 bases and J dropped 2 bases, with 12 bases sitting between them. The CDR3 extends over 14 amino acids. Germline CDR1 is LGHNT and CDR2 is FRNRAP. The CDR3 DNA sequence: TGTGCTAGTGCCCTAGCAGGGCCTGGAAACACCATATATTTT. It codes for CASALAGPGNTIYF.

The J gene is TRBJ2-6, the V gene TRBV30, with 9 bases that match TRBD1. This CDR3 contains 18 residues. CDR1 GTSNPN and CDR2 SVGIG come from the germline V gene (reference sequence). V was pared by 5 bases and J by 0 bases, with 11 bases of the junction left unmatched. The CDR3 DNA follows: TGTGCCTGGGGGACAGGGACCCTCCTTCTCTCTGGGGCCAACGTCCTGACTTTC. Translation gives CAWGTGTLLLSGANVLTF.

V and J are TRBV6-1 and TRBJ1-5; a weak D match, TRBD1 (5 bases). The germline CDR1 and CDR2 sequences are MNHNS and SASEGT. The V end was cut by 10 bases, the J end by 0 bases, with 13 bases between. This CDR3 region has 14 residues. CDR3 bases: TGTGCCACTACAGGACATTATAGCAATCAGCCCCAGCATTTT. Translation gives CATTGHYSNQPQHF.

The V and J genes are TRBV6-1 and TRBJ2-5; D is unresolved. Germline V lookup: CDR1 MNHNS, CDR2 SASEGT. CDR3 length: 15 amino acids. Trimming pared 2 bases from V and 2 bases from J, leaving 12 bases between. The CDR3 bases are TGTGCCAGCAGTGAAAGCTCCTACCTTCAAGAGACCCAGTACTTC. This sequence encodes CASSESSYLQETQYF.

The gene calls are TRBV6-5 and TRBJ1-5; D is unclear. Deletions cut 6 bases from V and 0 bases from J, with 9 bases between. Germline V gives CDR1 MNHEY, CDR2 SVGAGI. The CDR3 is 14 amino acids. The CDR3 is CASREGYSNQPQHF. The CDR3 DNA follows: TGTGCCAGCAGAGAGGGATATAGCAATCAGCCCCAGCATTTT.

This chain connects TRBV18 to TRBJ1-2, with D hard to call. V was pared by 1 base and J by 2 bases, with 11 bases between. Germline lookup yields CDR1 KGHSH and CDR2 LQKENI. This CDR3 contains 15 residues. The CDR3 region is CASSPRESVNYGYTF. The DNA of the CDR3 is TGTGCCAGCTCACCACGCGAGAGCGTAAACTATGGCTACACCTTC.

The rearrangement links TRBV27 to TRBJ2-3; 7 bases line up with TRBD2. Germline V gene data show CDR1 as MNHEY and CDR2 as SMNVEV (reference sequence). The ends lost 2 bases at V and 6 bases at J; junction bases unmatched: 11. The CDR3 is 16 amino acids. Here the CDR3 DNA reads TGTGCCAGCAGTTTACTCCCAAGACTAGCATCGGATACGCAGTATTTT. The encoded protein is CASSLLPRLASDTQYF.

The CDR3 is CASSKLSGGTVSVVETQYF. Written as DNA, the CDR3 is TGTGCCAGCAGCAAACTTTCGGGAGGGACGGTTAGCGTCGTGGAGACCCAGTACTTC. This chain links TRBV21-1 with TRBJ2-5; the table names TRBD2, a call not compared with the DNA. TRBV21-1 is assigned pseudogene status. This CDR3 is 19 amino acids long.

This clone was observed a handful of times. The CDR3 DNA is TGTGCCATCAGTGAGTCTTTCCTCAGGACCTCCTCTGGGGCCAACGTCCTGACTTTC. Translating it yields CAISESFLRTSSGANVLTF. The V and J genes are TRBV10-3 and TRBJ2-6; no reliable D call. Trimming stripped 0 bases from V and 0 bases from J, with 15 bases between. CDR3 length: 19 residues. CDR1 and CDR2 from the germline V gene are ENHRY and SYGVKD.

V and J are TRBV6-1 and TRBJ1-6; maybe TRBD1 (6 bases). The germline V gene encodes CDR1 MNHNS and CDR2 SASEGT. The V end lost 5 bases, the J end lost 13 bases, and 18 bases lay between the germline ends. The CDR3 length is 14 residues. The CDR3 nucleotides are TGTGCCAGCAGTCTTCAGGGGTCCCTCGATCCCCTCCACTTT. Translated, it gives CASSLQGSLDPLHF.